The source of this T cell receptor beta chain is a study of long-term antiretroviral therapy in people with HIV. Broader study findings: Pre-ART clonal expansions dominated every time point's repertoire. Collection of the blood took place between the mid-2000s and the late 2010s. The ART regimens in use then may have been less effective than current ones.

In the case of this clone: Antigen unknown. Relative to the germline gene, one junction end is altered; a read error may explain this.

The authors ran the immunoSEQ assay, v3.0, at survey level. Clones were read by immunoSEQ multiplex PCR, and TCRdb kept only the in-frame ones, dropping some. The data contain over 25,000 clones, nearly 85% of them singletons. CDR1 is SSHAT and CDR2 is FNYEAQ in the germline V gene (reference sequence). The CDR3 totals 14 residues. Sequencing was performed on unsorted PBMCs, taken 0.8 years before starting antiretroviral therapy. The source of this sequence is a man aged 18 to 29 with HIV. This sequence joins TRBV7-7 and TRBJ2-5; 8 positions agree with TRBD1. CDR3 residues: CASSLGQGLETQYF. The DNA of the CDR3 is TGTGCTAGCAGCTTAGGACAGGGTCTAGAGACCCAGTACTTC.